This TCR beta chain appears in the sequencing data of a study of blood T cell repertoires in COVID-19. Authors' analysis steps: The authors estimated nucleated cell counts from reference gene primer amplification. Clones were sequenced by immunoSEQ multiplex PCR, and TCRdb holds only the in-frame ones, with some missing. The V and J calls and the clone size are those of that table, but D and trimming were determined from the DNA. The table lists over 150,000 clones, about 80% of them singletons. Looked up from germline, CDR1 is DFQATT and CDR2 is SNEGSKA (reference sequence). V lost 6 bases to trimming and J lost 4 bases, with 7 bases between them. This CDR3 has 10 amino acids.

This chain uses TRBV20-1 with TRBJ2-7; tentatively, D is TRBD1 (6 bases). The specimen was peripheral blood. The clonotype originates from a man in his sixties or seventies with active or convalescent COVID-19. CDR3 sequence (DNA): TGCAGTGCCCAGGGGTACGAGCAGTACTTC. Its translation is CSAQGYEQYF.